A selection of T cell receptor beta chains follows, all from one sample in a study of regulatory T cells in long-lasting Graves disease. A single record per CDR3 protein comes from TCRdb applying MiXCR to the multiplex PCR reads. The data show about 430,000 distinct CDR3 sequences, over 12% seen once. These records were also assigned to another study, of T cells in Graves' hyperthyroidism and ophthalmopathy.

The material was peripheral blood mononuclear cells (PBMCs), obtained at new diagnosis, from a patient treated with antithyroid drugs. These TCRs come from a woman aged 40 to 55 with Graves disease. Both conserved end residues are part of each CDR3. Each record gives: D gene, clone size, V gene, J gene, CDR3 DNA, CDR3 protein. The D gene is left open where the match is weak. Rows may omit the clone size; those that give it use once, few, many or a size class.

D: -
size: many
V: TRBV28
J: TRBJ2-5
DNA: TGTGCCAGCATGGGGGGTCAAAAGACCCAGTACTTC
CDR3: CASMGGQKTQYF

D: -
size: many
V: TRBV5-4
J: TRBJ2-2
DNA: TGTGCCAGCAGCTTGGCCGGGTCAGCTACCGGGGAGCTGTTTTTT
CDR3: CASSLAGSATGELFF

D: -
size: -
V: TRBV12-3/TRBV12-4
J: TRBJ2-1
DNA: TGTGCCAGCAGTTTTACCCTGACAGCGTACAATGAGCAGTTCTTC
CDR3: CASSFTLTAYNEQFF

D: TRBD1
size: -
V: TRBV5-5
J: TRBJ1-1
DNA: TGTGCCAGCAGCCAGCCGGGACAGGGGGCGAAAAACGCTGAAGCTTTCTTT
CDR3: CASSQPGQGAKNAEAFF

D: TRBD1
size: few
V: TRBV6-9
J: TRBJ2-7
DNA: TGTGCCAGCAGTTTAATCGGGACAGATTCCTACGAGCAGTACTTC
CDR3: CASSLIGTDSYEQYF

D: TRBD1
size: many
V: TRBV27
J: TRBJ2-5
DNA: TGTGCCAGCGCTGAGACAGGGGGGGAGACCCAGTACTTC
CDR3: CASAETGGETQYF

D: -
size: -
V: TRBV2
J: TRBJ2-1
DNA: TGTGCCAGCAGCGGGGGACAGGGGGCTAGCGGGAGGTATAATGGCGGTGAGCAGTTCTTC
CDR3: CASSGGQGASGRYNGGEQFF

D: TRBD1
size: many
V: TRBV11-2
J: TRBJ1-1
DNA: TGTGCCAGCAGCTTAGGCGGGACAGCCCGAGTGGAAGCTTTCTTT
CDR3: CASSLGGTARVEAFF

D: -
size: -
V: TRBV5-4
J: TRBJ1-5
DNA: TGTGCCAGCAGTCATACCGACAGAAATCAGCCCCAGCATTTT
CDR3: CASSHTDRNQPQHF

D: TRBD2
size: -
V: TRBV2
J: TRBJ2-1
DNA: TGTGCCAGCATAAGGACTAGCGGGAATTCGCGGAATGAGCAGTTCTTC
CDR3: CASIRTSGNSRNEQFF

D: -
size: many
V: TRBV12-3/TRBV12-4
J: TRBJ1-6
DNA: TGTGCCAGCAGCTTAGTTGGGTATAATTCACCCCTCCACTTT
CDR3: CASSLVGYNSPLHF

D: -
size: few
V: TRBV7-8
J: TRBJ2-7
DNA: TGTGCCAGCAACCCAATAGGACACAAGGGGTTCTACGAGCAGTACTTC
CDR3: CASNPIGHKGFYEQYF

D: TRBD2
size: -
V: TRBV9
J: TRBJ2-2
DNA: TGTGCCAGCAGCGAGGGGAGGGGCAGGGAACACGGGAACACCGGGGAGCTGTTTTTT
CDR3: CASSEGRGREHGNTGELFF

D: -
size: many
V: TRBV7-8
J: TRBJ2-1
DNA: TGTGCCAGCAGCTTAGAAATGACGGGCTCCTACAATGAGCAGTTCTTC
CDR3: CASSLEMTGSYNEQFF

D: -
size: -
V: TRBV12-5
J: TRBJ2-1
DNA: TGTGCTAGTGGTTTGCGCGTGTGGGGCGGATCCTACAATGAGCAGTTCTTC
CDR3: CASGLRVWGGSYNEQFF

D: -
size: -
V: TRBV6-1
J: TRBJ1-1
DNA: TGTGCCAGCAGTGAAGCTGACGGGGGTCCCGAAGCTTTCTTT
CDR3: CASSEADGGPEAFF

D: -
size: many
V: TRBV27
J: TRBJ2-3
DNA: TGTGCCAGCAGTTTATATGTCGACACAGATACGCAGTATTTT
CDR3: CASSLYVDTDTQYF

D: -
size: many
V: TRBV11-2
J: TRBJ2-2
DNA: TGTGCCAGCAGCCCCCCCCCGAACACCGGGGAGCTGTTTTTT
CDR3: CASSPPPNTGELFF

D: -
size: many
V: TRBV15
J: TRBJ2-5
DNA: TGTGCCACCAGCAGAGCCTCAGGGGTGTTGGAGACCCAGTACTTC
CDR3: CATSRASGVLETQYF

D: -
size: few
V: TRBV5-1
J: TRBJ2-3
DNA: TGCGCCAGCAGCCCGGGGGCCCCCACCGGGTGGGCCACAGATACGCAGTATTTT
CDR3: CASSPGAPTGWATDTQYF

D: -
size: many
V: TRBV7-8
J: TRBJ1-1
DNA: TGTGCCAGCAGCTTAGAGGCAGGTTTATTGAACACTGAAGCTTTCTTT
CDR3: CASSLEAGLLNTEAFF

D: -
size: -
V: TRBV4-2
J: TRBJ2-3
DNA: TGTGCCAGCAGCCAAGATTCCAGACGCACAGATACGCAGTATTTT
CDR3: CASSQDSRRTDTQYF

D: TRBD1
size: -
V: TRBV5-4
J: TRBJ2-7
DNA: TGTGCCAGCAGCGACGGACAGGGCCTTTCCTACGAGCAGTACTTC
CDR3: CASSDGQGLSYEQYF

D: -
size: many
V: TRBV27
J: TRBJ1-5
DNA: TGTGCCAGCAGTTTCCGGGGCTTAGGCCAGCCCCAGCATTTT
CDR3: CASSFRGLGQPQHF

D: -
size: -
V: TRBV3-2
J: TRBJ2-1
DNA: TGTGCCAGCAGCCGAATTAACCACCGGGACTACTCCTACAATGAGCAGTTCTTC
CDR3: CASSRINHRDYSYNEQFF

D: TRBD2
size: -
V: TRBV29-1
J: TRBJ2-7
DNA: TGCAGCATTGGGCCCGGTACTAGCGGGAGCTCCTACGAGCAGTACTTC
CDR3: CSIGPGTSGSSYEQYF

D: TRBD2
size: few
V: TRBV13
J: TRBJ2-7
DNA: TGTGCCAGCAGCCTGGGACTAGCGGTATCCTACGAGCAGTACTTC
CDR3: CASSLGLAVSYEQYF

D: -
size: few
V: TRBV15
J: TRBJ2-1
DNA: TGTGCCACCAGCAGAGATCTCCTAAGCTCCTACAATGAGCAGTTCTTC
CDR3: CATSRDLLSSYNEQFF

D: -
size: -
V: TRBV19
J: TRBJ1-6
DNA: TGTGCCAGTAGTAGACGGGACCCTAATTCACCCCTCCACTTT
CDR3: CASSRRDPNSPLHF

D: TRBD1
size: -
V: TRBV19
J: TRBJ1-4
DNA: TGTGCCAGTAGTAGACAGGGTGGGATTGTGGCCAATGAAAAACTGTTTTTT
CDR3: CASSRQGGIVANEKLFF

D: -
size: many
V: TRBV10-3
J: TRBJ2-5
DNA: TGTGCCATCAGTGAGAGGTTAAGCGTAGGGGAACAAGAGACCCAGTACTTC
CDR3: CAISERLSVGEQETQYF

D: -
size: many
V: TRBV12-3/TRBV12-4
J: TRBJ2-1
DNA: TGTGCCAGCAGTCCTGGGACGGGCAATGAGCAGTTCTTC
CDR3: CASSPGTGNEQFF